These 12 T cell receptor beta chains were sequenced from one sample in a study of blood T cell repertoires in COVID-19. Profiling relied on immunoSEQ multiplex PCR, and the TCRdb table lists in-frame clones only, not all of them. The top ten hold roughly 1.4% of the sample, which has around 400,000 clones, more than 70% seen once. The sample comprised PBMCs or T cells enriched from blood (not recorded which). These receptor sequences come from a woman between 18 and 29 years old who had been exposed to COVID-19.

The rearrangement uses TRBV18 and TRBJ2-1, with 8 bases fitting TRBD2. V was clipped by 2 bases and J by 1 base; unmatched bases: 10. The germline V gene encodes CDR1 KGHSH and CDR2 LQKENI. The CDR3 extends over 18 amino acids. CDR3: CASSPDLAGGRSYNEQFF. The CDR3 coding sequence is TGTGCCAGCTCACCAGATCTGGCGGGAGGCAGGTCCTACAATGAGCAGTTCTTC.

V usage is TRBV21-1 and J usage is TRBJ1-6; TRBD1 is taken as the D call from the table, unchecked against the DNA. TRBV21-1 is termed a pseudogene. CDR3 length: 13 amino acids. The CDR3 bases are TGTGCCAGCAGCAAAGTGTCAGATTCACCCCTCCACTTT. This encodes CASSKVSDSPLHF.

This clone occurred once. The chain links TRBV7-8 to TRBJ2-1, with TRBD1 identical over 9 bases. The CDR3 is made up of 15 amino acids. The germline V gene encodes CDR1 SGHVS and CDR2 FQNEAQ. V gave up 3 bases and J gave up 2 bases; unmatched junction bases: 2. The CDR3 loop reads CASSFGTGPYNEQFF. The DNA for the CDR3 is TGTGCCAGCAGCTTTGGGACAGGGCCCTACAATGAGCAGTTCTTC.

The chain couples TRBV28 to TRBJ1-1; TRBD1 matches at 7 bases. Germline trimming cut 5 bases from V and 0 bases from J; bases unmatched to any gene: 6. From germline, CDR1 is MDHEN and CDR2 SYDVKM. This CDR3 region has 15 residues. The CDR3 DNA is TGTGCCAGCAGTAGAGGGGACAGCCTGAACACTGAAGCTTTCTTT. Translating it yields CASSRGDSLNTEAFF.

V gene TRBV20-1 combines with J gene TRBJ1-6; no clear D gene. The V end lost 3 bases, the J end lost 9 bases, and 6 bases lay between the germline ends. The CDR3 covers 11 residues. The V gene's germline CDR1 is DFQATT and CDR2 SNEGSKA (reference sequence). In DNA, the CDR3 is TGCAGTGCTAGGGACTCTTCACCCCTCCACTTT. Translated: CSARDSSPLHF.

This clone was counted a few times. The CDR3 bases are TGTGCCTCTGCAGGGTCTCTCACTGAAGCTTTCTTT. Translating it yields CASAGSLTEAFF. The gene calls are TRBV30 and TRBJ1-1; possible D gene TRBD1, 5 bases. The CDR3 sequence is 12 residues long. V was clipped by 7 bases and J by 4 bases, with 13 bases between them. Germline-derived CDR1 and CDR2 are GTSNPN and SVGIG (reference sequence).

The J gene is TRBJ2-5, the V gene TRBV6-4, with 12 bases aligning to TRBD2. The V gene's germline CDR1 is MRHNA and CDR2 SNTAGT. The CDR3 is 16 amino acids. Trimming removed 6 bases from V and 4 bases from J; junction bases left unmatched: 9. Here the CDR3 DNA reads TGTGCCAGCAGGGCCGCTAGCGGGGGGGCCCCAGAGACCCAGTACTTC. This translates into CASRAASGGAPETQYF.

The chain employs TRBV7-2 and TRBJ2-5; 9 nucleotides line up with TRBD2. With V trimmed by 5 bases and J by 2 bases, 9 bases remained unmatched. Germline assignment: CDR1 SGHTA and CDR2 FQGNSA. CDR3 length: 16 amino acids. CDR3 in amino acids: CASSVTSGEIQETQYF. CDR3 nucleotide sequence: TGTGCCAGCAGCGTGACTAGCGGAGAGATTCAAGAGACCCAGTACTTC.

This clone appeared once. This chain links TRBV5-8 with TRBJ2-3; D perhaps matches TRBD2 (5 bases). Germline V gene data show CDR1 as SGHTS and CDR2 as YDEGEE. The V gene lost 0 bases and the J gene lost 9 bases, with 8 bases spanning the gap. The CDR3 sequence is 12 residues long. The CDR3 DNA reads as TGTGCCAGCAGCTTGGTGGAGCGGACGCAGTATTTT. Amino acid sequence: CASSLVERTQYF.

This chain links TRBV2 with TRBJ2-1, with 8 bases fitting TRBD2. The ends lost 11 bases at V and 1 base at J; junction bases unmatched: 4. Per germline, CDR1 SNHLY and CDR2 FYNNEI. CDR3 length: 13 residues. This CDR3 reads CAAREGSYNEQFF. CDR3 nucleotide sequence: TGTGCCGCCCGGGAGGGATCCTACAATGAGCAGTTCTTC.

The chain uses TRBV29-1 and TRBJ1-2, with 7 bases fitting TRBD1. The CDR3 is 14 residues long. With 1 base clipped from V and 0 bases from J, the junction kept 2 bases outside the gene matches. Germline-derived CDR1 and CDR2 are SQVTM and ANQGSEA. The CDR3 loop reads CSVEADRANYGYTF. DNA of the CDR3: TGCAGCGTTGAAGCCGACAGGGCTAACTATGGCTACACCTTC.

The chain employs TRBV5-8 and TRBJ2-1, with 10 nucleotides matching TRBD2. Germline V gene data show CDR1 as SGHTS and CDR2 as YDEGEE. The junction had 10 bases not matched to a gene; V was cut back by 3 bases and J by 10 bases. The CDR3 totals 15 residues. The CDR3, as DNA: TGTGCCAGCAGCTATTTCTCGGGACTAGCGTGGGAGCAGTTCTTC. Amino acid sequence: CASSYFSGLAWEQFF.